One sample yielded the 2 T cell receptor beta chains listed below, sequenced in a study of control samples from healthy donors and cancer patients. TCRdb keeps only in-frame clones here, not all; method: immunoSEQ multiplex PCR. The repertoire holds approximately 160,000 clones, 90% to 95% seen once, with 0.68% in the top ten. Input material: blood. The receptors come from a woman in her 30s in good health.

V usage is TRBV27 and J usage is TRBJ1-2; 8 bases match TRBD1. The junction had 15 bases not matched to a gene; V was cut back by 4 bases and J by 8 bases. Germline CDR1 and CDR2: MNHEY and SMNVEV (reference sequence). This CDR3 has 16 amino acids. CDR3 in amino acids: CASSYYRDRGTSGYTF. The CDR3 DNA reads as TGTGCCAGCAGTTACTACCGAGACAGGGGAACCTCCGGCTACACCTTC.

The V gene is TRBV12-3 or TRBV12-4, the J gene TRBJ2-7; 9 positions agree with TRBD2. CDR3 length equals 13 residues. The V and J ends lost 6 bases and 5 bases, in that order; junction bases with no gene match: 5. As DNA, the CDR3 is TGTGCCAGCAGCACAGCGGGAGGCAACGAGCAGTACTTC. Translation gives CASSTAGGNEQYF.